This T cell receptor beta chain was observed in a study of T cell responses to AZD1222 COVID-19 vaccine (TCRdb year 2021). Background on the whole study: A total of more than 230 trial participants underwent TCR sequencing, of whom 200 to 220 received two doses of AZD1222 and around 25 received two doses of the MenACWY control vaccine. Trial participants were enrolled by age into subgroups of 18-55, 56-69 and 70-plus years, and about 150, 27 and 61 TCR-sequenced participants, respectively, were included in these subgroups. Summary of the overall study and its limitations: Spike-specific TCR breadth and depth rose significantly after two AZD1222 doses compared with day 0 and with MenACWY recipients. Participants were mostly white British and included more females than males, and it was suggested by the authors that clonal diversity may have been underestimated. Vaccine-associated CD4 TCRs spanned the whole spike protein, with dominant responses in regions 160-218 and 743-854. Conclusions about previously exposed vaccinees were limited because only a handful of AZD1222 recipients were SARS-CoV-2 seropositive at baseline. Nearly half of unique spike-specific TCRs reportedly recognized epitopes outside regions mutated in the B.1.351 and B.1.1.7 variants. No day 14 peak-response samples were available, so repertoires were characterized only after the peak T cell response. In the small 56-69-year group, the increase in depth fell short of significance, most likely because of low power.

Taken with the paper, the label for time point translates to: about 28 days (+/-7) after the second vaccine dose. AZD1222 recipients given second doses at about 4 weeks or at about 12 weeks were pooled, since spike-specific TCR depth and breadth were not found to differ between the two schedules. The vaccinee samples were drawn from two UK trials, COV001 and COV002, one of which was a single-blind randomized controlled phase 2/3 trial testing AZD1222 (ChAdOx1 nCoV-19) in healthy adults. For TCRbeta chain sequencing, PBMC samples were collected from trial participants at day 0 and at day 28 after the second dose. Note on this clone: The antigen it recognizes is unknown. Base qualities were left out, and no much larger clone turns up one base away.

The CDR3 regions of human TCRbeta chains were subjected to immunosequencing. The paper's data handling went like this. Repertoire TCRs were checked for matches against a reference library of SARS-CoV-2-specific TCRs that had been generated using the MIRA antigen-specificity platform. Breadth was defined as the fraction of unique TCRs that were SARS-CoV-2-associated. Depth was defined as the fraction of total T cells that were SARS-CoV-2-associated. Each spike-specific TCR was assigned to its reactive spike region and to a CD4 or CD8 class using the MIRA data. Log10-transformed breadth and depth values were compared by one-way ANOVA with Sidak's multiple comparisons tests. Sourced from immuneACCESS, this table was stored by TCRdb with only in-frame sequences that have V and J called. A share of the clones is absent; for the studies checked, an unresolved V gene accounts for under half, and the remainder has no known explanation. Clone size and the V and J calls come from that table; the DNA yielded D and trimming. The sample has 75,000 to 90,000 clones on record, 92% of them singletons. Around 4.5% of the sample rests with the top ten.

The junction carries 3 bases between V and J, which are trimmed by 9 bases and 4 bases respectively. Taken from the germline V gene (reference sequence), the CDR1 and CDR2 loops are LNHDA and SQIVND. The CDR3 spans 10 residues, from the cysteine through the phenylalanine. Only the CDR3 portion is preserved as DNA: 30 bases, with reading frame beginning at the first base. Rearrangement joined TRBV19 to TRBJ2-2; the D gene cannot be resolved reliably. This receptor was identified in an adult who received the AZD1222 COVID-19 vaccine. Sequencing used peripheral blood, obtained 28 days after the second AZD1222 dose. The nucleotide sequence is given as TGTGCCAGACCCACCGGGGAGCTGTTTTTT. This yields the protein CARPTGELFF. Full variable domain (CDR3 extended with the reference TRBV19 and TRBJ2-2 proteins): DGGITQSPKYLFRKEGQNVTLSCEQNLNHDAMYWYRQDPGQGLRLIYYSQIVNDFQKGDIAEGYSVSREKKESFPLTVTSAQKNPTAFYLCARPTGELFFGEGSRLTVL.